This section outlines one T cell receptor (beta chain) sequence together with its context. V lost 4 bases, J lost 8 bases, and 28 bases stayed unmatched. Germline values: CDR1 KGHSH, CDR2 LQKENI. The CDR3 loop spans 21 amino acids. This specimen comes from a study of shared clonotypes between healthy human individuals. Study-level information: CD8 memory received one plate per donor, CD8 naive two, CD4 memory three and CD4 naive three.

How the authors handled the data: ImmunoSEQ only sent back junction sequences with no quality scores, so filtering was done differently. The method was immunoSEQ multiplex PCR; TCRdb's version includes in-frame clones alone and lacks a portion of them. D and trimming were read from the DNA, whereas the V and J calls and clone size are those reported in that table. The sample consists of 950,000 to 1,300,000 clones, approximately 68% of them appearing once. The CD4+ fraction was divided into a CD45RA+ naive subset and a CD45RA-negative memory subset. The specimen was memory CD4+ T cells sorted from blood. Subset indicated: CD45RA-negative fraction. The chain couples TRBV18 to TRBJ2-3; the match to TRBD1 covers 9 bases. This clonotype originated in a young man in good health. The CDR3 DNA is TGTGCCAGCTCACTCAAGCCCGGGACAGGGAAATTCGGTACCTTAAGTGGTACGCAGTATTTT. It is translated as CASSLKPGTGKFGTLSGTQYF.